Listed below are T cell receptor beta chains from one sample, sequenced in a study of blood T cell repertoires in COVID-19. Assay used: immunoSEQ multiplex PCR; TCRdb lists only in-frame clones, some missing. The profile covers fewer than 250,000 clones, with approximately 84% appearing a single time and around 0.96% taken by the ten largest. Sequencing used peripheral blood. All receptors derive from a middle-aged man with acute or convalescent COVID-19. Each CDR3 is given with its conserved first and last residue. Fields, in order: CDR3 length, J gene, D gene, clone size, V gene, CDR3 protein, CDR3 DNA. D genes are given only for firm matches. Clone size is stated in some rows and not others, as once, few, many or a class when expanded.

len: 16; j_gene: TRBJ1-2; d_gene: TRBD1; abundance: -; v_gene: TRBV2; CDR3aa: CANVRDRGRWDYGYTF; CDR3nt: TGTGCCAACGTCCGGGACAGGGGGCGGTGGGACTATGGCTACACCTTC
len: 15; j_gene: TRBJ2-2; d_gene: -; abundance: -; v_gene: TRBV7-3; CDR3aa: CASTPRGGGTGELFF; CDR3nt: TGTGCCAGCACCCCTAGGGGGGGTGGCACCGGGGAGCTGTTTTTT
len: 14; j_gene: TRBJ2-1; d_gene: TRBD2; abundance: -; v_gene: TRBV7-2; CDR3aa: CASTLSGGAGEQFF; CDR3nt: TGTGCCAGCACCCTTAGCGGGGGGGCCGGGGAGCAGTTCTTC
len: 13; j_gene: TRBJ1-1; d_gene: TRBD1; abundance: once; v_gene: TRBV6-5; CDR3aa: CASTRGQGTEAFF; CDR3nt: TGTGCCAGCACTAGGGGACAGGGGACTGAAGCTTTCTTT
len: 15; j_gene: TRBJ2-1; d_gene: TRBD1; abundance: -; v_gene: TRBV11-2; CDR3aa: CASSQRDRGVNEQFF; CDR3nt: TGTGCCAGCAGCCAAAGGGACAGGGGGGTGAATGAGCAGTTCTTC
len: 15; j_gene: TRBJ1-4; d_gene: TRBD1; abundance: -; v_gene: TRBV27; CDR3aa: CASGGQGAGGEKLFF; CDR3nt: TGTGCCAGCGGGGGACAGGGGGCCGGCGGTGAAAAACTGTTTTTT
len: 13; j_gene: TRBJ2-7; d_gene: -; abundance: -; v_gene: TRBV6-5; CDR3aa: CASRAGSSYEQYF; CDR3nt: TGTGCCAGCAGGGCCGGGAGCTCCTACGAGCAGTACTTC
len: 15; j_gene: TRBJ2-1; d_gene: TRBD2; abundance: once; v_gene: TRBV5-1; CDR3aa: CASSTQAGGPNEQFF; CDR3nt: TGCGCCAGCAGCACCCAAGCGGGGGGGCCCAATGAGCAGTTCTTC
len: 13; j_gene: TRBJ2-1; d_gene: TRBD2; abundance: few; v_gene: TRBV6-5; CDR3aa: CASRPAGGSEQFF; CDR3nt: TGTGCCAGCAGGCCAGCGGGGGGGTCTGAGCAGTTCTTC
len: 14; j_gene: TRBJ2-1; d_gene: -; abundance: once; v_gene: TRBV7-8; CDR3aa: CASSPSGGYNEQFF; CDR3nt: TGTGCCAGCAGCCCCTCAGGAGGGTACAATGAGCAGTTCTTC
len: 14; j_gene: TRBJ2-5; d_gene: TRBD2; abundance: -; v_gene: TRBV5-4; CDR3aa: CASSLGGSQETQYF; CDR3nt: TGTGCCAGCAGCTTAGGCGGGAGTCAAGAGACCCAGTACTTC
len: 18; j_gene: TRBJ2-3; d_gene: TRBD2; abundance: few; v_gene: TRBV5-4; CDR3aa: CASSSGLAGGRLTDTQYF; CDR3nt: TGTGCCAGCAGCTCAGGACTAGCGGGGGGGAGATTGACAGATACGCAGTATTTT
len: 13; j_gene: TRBJ2-3; d_gene: -; abundance: -; v_gene: TRBV30; CDR3aa: CAWSVPPQVTQYF; CDR3nt: TGTGCCTGGAGTGTACCCCCTCAGGTTACGCAGTATTTT
len: 15; j_gene: TRBJ2-5; d_gene: -; abundance: -; v_gene: TRBV28; CDR3aa: CASSLEIGVGKTQYF; CDR3nt: TGTGCCAGCAGTTTAGAGATAGGGGTGGGGAAGACCCAGTACTTC
len: 16; j_gene: TRBJ1-4; d_gene: -; abundance: -; v_gene: TRBV9; CDR3aa: CASSLVLGRTNEKLFF; CDR3nt: TGTGCCAGCAGCCTCGTCCTCGGGAGGACTAATGAAAAACTGTTTTTT
len: 12; j_gene: TRBJ2-5; d_gene: -; abundance: -; v_gene: TRBV3-1/TRBV3-2; CDR3aa: CASSQVRETQYF; CDR3nt: TGTGCCAGCAGCCAAGTGAGGGAGACCCAGTACTTC
len: 15; j_gene: TRBJ2-3; d_gene: -; abundance: once; v_gene: TRBV28; CDR3aa: CASSPRGRNTDTQYF; CDR3nt: TGTGCCAGCAGTCCCCGGGGGAGGAACACAGATACGCAGTATTTT
len: 14; j_gene: TRBJ2-5; d_gene: -; abundance: -; v_gene: TRBV4-2; CDR3aa: CASSQEVPQETQYF; CDR3nt: TGTGCCAGCAGCCAGGAGGTCCCCCAAGAGACCCAGTACTTC
len: 14; j_gene: TRBJ1-5; d_gene: -; abundance: once; v_gene: TRBV11-2; CDR3aa: CASSQAGGNQPQHF; CDR3nt: TGTGCCAGCAGCCAAGCAGGGGGCAATCAGCCCCAGCATTTT
len: 13; j_gene: TRBJ1-2; d_gene: -; abundance: -; v_gene: TRBV5-1; CDR3aa: CASSLRGPYGYTF; CDR3nt: TGCGCCAGCAGCTTGAGGGGCCCCTATGGCTACACCTTC
len: 16; j_gene: TRBJ2-3; d_gene: TRBD2; abundance: once; v_gene: TRBV7-2; CDR3aa: CASSLAASGGHHTQYF; CDR3nt: TGTGCCAGCAGCTTAGCGGCTAGCGGGGGGCATCACACGCAGTATTTT
len: 13; j_gene: TRBJ2-7; d_gene: -; abundance: -; v_gene: TRBV19; CDR3aa: CASSDRESYEQYF; CDR3nt: TGTGCCAGTAGTGACCGGGAGTCCTACGAGCAGTACTTC
len: 15; j_gene: TRBJ1-2; d_gene: TRBD1; abundance: -; v_gene: TRBV5-6; CDR3aa: CASSLPADRVYGYTF; CDR3nt: TGTGCCAGCAGCCTTCCCGCGGACAGGGTCTATGGCTACACCTTC
len: 15; j_gene: TRBJ1-1; d_gene: -; abundance: -; v_gene: TRBV18; CDR3aa: CASSPLRGTHTEAFF; CDR3nt: TGTGCCAGCTCACCACTCCGGGGAACCCACACTGAAGCTTTCTTT
len: 14; j_gene: TRBJ1-6; d_gene: -; abundance: -; v_gene: TRBV2; CDR3aa: CASSEQIYNSPLHF; CDR3nt: TGTGCCAGCAGTGAACAAATCTATAATTCACCCCTCCACTTT